This TCR beta chain comes out of a study of molecular identifiers for immune sequencing clone quantification. CDR1 is SGHVS and CDR2 is FQNEAQ in the germline V gene. This CDR3 has 14 amino acids. Trimming removed 7 bases from V and 7 bases from J, with 19 bases in between. This clonotype was found many times. TCRdb re-called the PCR reads with MiXCR, one entry per CDR3 protein. Of roughly 9,700 distinct CDR3 sequences listed, 15% to 20% are singletons. This receptor was identified in a human donor in good health. Some libraries in this study had Jurkat cell RNA spiked in. The J gene is TRBJ1-1, the V gene TRBV7-8, with a weak D call TRBD1 (6 bases). The sequenced sample was naive CD8+ T cells from blood, with Jurkat cell RNA spiked in. Subset noted: FACS-sorted CD8+CD4-CCR7+CD45RA+ naive T cells. The chain's CDR3 is CASIGGGRAIEAFF. The CDR3 DNA sequence: TGTGCCAGCATAGGGGGGGGGCGGGCCATTGAAGCTTTCTTT. Full variable domain (missing parts from reference TRBV7-8 and TRBJ1-1): GAGVSQSPRYKVAKRGQDVALRCDPISGHVSLFWYQQALGQGPEFLTYFQNEAQLDKSGLPSDRFFAERPEGSVSTLKIQRTQQEDSAVYLCASIGGGRAIEAFFGQGTRLTVV.